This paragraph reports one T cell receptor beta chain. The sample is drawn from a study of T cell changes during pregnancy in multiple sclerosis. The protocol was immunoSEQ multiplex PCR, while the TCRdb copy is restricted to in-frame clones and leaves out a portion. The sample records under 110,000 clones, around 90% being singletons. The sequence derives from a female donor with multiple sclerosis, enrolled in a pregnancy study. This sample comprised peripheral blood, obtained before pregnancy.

In DNA form, the CDR3 reads TGTGCCAGTTCCTTATCTGCGCGCACAGATACGCAGTATTTT. Translating it yields CASSLSARTDTQYF. The chain uses TRBV18 and TRBJ2-3, with D hard to call. V gave up 9 bases and J gave up 1 base, with 14 bases separating them. This CDR3 contains 14 residues. CDR1 KGHSH and CDR2 LQKENI come from the germline V gene.